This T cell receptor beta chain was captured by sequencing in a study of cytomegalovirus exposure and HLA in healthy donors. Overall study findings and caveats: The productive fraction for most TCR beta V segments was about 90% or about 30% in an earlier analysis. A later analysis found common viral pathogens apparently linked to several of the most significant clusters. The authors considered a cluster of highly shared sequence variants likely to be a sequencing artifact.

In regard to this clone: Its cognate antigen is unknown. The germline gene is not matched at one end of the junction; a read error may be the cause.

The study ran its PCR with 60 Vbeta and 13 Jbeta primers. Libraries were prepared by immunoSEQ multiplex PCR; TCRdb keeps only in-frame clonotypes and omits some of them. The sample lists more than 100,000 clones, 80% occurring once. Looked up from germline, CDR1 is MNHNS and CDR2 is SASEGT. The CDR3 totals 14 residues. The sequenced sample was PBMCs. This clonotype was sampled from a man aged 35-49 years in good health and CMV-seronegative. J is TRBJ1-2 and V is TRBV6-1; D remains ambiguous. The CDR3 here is CASSELGRDYGCTF. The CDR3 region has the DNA TGTGCCAGCAGTGAACTTGGACGAGACTATGGCTGCACCTTC.